This T cell receptor beta chain was observed in a study of blood T cell repertoires in COVID-19. Assay used: immunoSEQ multiplex PCR; TCRdb lists only in-frame clones, some missing. The sample lists tens of thousands of clones, about 74% occurring once. Trimming removed 3 bases from V and 4 bases from J, with 7 bases in between. This CDR3 is 13 amino acids long. Germline CDR1 reads LGHNT; CDR2 reads FRNRAP. The sequencing sample was made of peripheral blood. V usage is TRBV12-5 and J usage is TRBJ1-5, with D uncertain. This TCR was sampled from a woman aged 80 or over with acute or convalescent COVID-19. CDR3 DNA sequence: TGTGCTAGTGGTTTACAAAGAAATCAGCCCCAGCATTTT. Translated: CASGLQRNQPQHF.